This paragraph covers one TCR beta chain sequence. The data are from a study of T cells expressing NK-cell markers. Overall study context: Repertoires of TCR beta were obtained from T cells sorted as CD3+CD56+NKG2C+, CD3+CD56+NKG2C- and CD3+CD56-NKG2C+.

CDR3 length equals 12 residues. Germline values: CDR1 PRHDT, CDR2 FYEKMQ (reference sequence). From its re-call of the 5' RACE reads, TCRdb lists each CDR3 protein once, without DNA. The sample spans roughly 180,000 distinct CDR3 sequences; the ten largest clones claim over 20%. The sequencing sample was made of blood T cells: a sorted CD56 or NKG2C T cell subset, CD4+ or CD8+ T cells, or bulk PBMC T cells (not recorded which). The chain uses TRBV13 and TRBJ2-7. The clonotype comes from a man aged 18 to 69 in good health. CDR3 sequence reads: CASSNQGWEQYF.